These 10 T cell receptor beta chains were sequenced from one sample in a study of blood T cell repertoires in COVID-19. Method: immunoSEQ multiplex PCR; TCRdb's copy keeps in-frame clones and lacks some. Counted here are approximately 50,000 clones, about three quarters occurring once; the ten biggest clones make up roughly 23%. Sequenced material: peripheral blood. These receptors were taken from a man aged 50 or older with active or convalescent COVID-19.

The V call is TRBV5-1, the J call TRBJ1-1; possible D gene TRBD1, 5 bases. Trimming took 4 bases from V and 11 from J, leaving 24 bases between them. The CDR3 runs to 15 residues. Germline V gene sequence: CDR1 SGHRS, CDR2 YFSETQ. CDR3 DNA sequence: TGCGCCAGCAGCCCGAATGAGGAGGAGGGGCGCTGGGCTTTCTTT. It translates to CASSPNEEEGRWAFF.

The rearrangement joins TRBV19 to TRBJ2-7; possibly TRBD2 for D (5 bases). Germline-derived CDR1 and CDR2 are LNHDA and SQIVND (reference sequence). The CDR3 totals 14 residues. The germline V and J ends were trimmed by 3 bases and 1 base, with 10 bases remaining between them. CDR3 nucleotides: TGTGCCAGTAGTATGGAGGACGGTTCCTACGAGCAGTACTTC. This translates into CASSMEDGSYEQYF.

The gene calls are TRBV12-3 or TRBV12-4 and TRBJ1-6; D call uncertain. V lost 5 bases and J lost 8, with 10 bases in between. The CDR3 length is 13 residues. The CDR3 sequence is CASSTYRDSPLHF. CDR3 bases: TGTGCCAGCAGTACCTACAGAGATTCACCCCTCCACTTT.

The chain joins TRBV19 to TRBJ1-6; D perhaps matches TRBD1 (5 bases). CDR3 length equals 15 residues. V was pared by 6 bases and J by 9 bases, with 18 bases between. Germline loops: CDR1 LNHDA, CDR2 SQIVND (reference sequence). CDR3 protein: CASRDEGQGGSPLHF. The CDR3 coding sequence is TGTGCCAGTAGAGACGAGGGGCAGGGAGGTTCACCCCTCCACTTT.

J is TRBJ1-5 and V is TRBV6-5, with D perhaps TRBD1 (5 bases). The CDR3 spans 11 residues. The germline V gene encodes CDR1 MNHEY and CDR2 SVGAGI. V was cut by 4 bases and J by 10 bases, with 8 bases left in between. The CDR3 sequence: CASSSQGPQHF. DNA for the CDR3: TGTGCCAGCAGTTCCCAGGGACCCCAGCATTTT.

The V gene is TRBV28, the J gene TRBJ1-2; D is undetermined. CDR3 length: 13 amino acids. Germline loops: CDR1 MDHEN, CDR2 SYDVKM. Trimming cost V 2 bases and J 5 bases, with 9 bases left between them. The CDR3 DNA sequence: TGTGCCAGCAGTTTAACGCGGGGTTATGGCTACACCTTC. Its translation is CASSLTRGYGYTF.

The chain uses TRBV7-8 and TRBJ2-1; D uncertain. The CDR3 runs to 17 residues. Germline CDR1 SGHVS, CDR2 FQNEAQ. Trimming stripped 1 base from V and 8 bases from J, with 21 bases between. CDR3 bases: TGTGCCAGCAGCTTAGGTTTAACCGGTGGGTTGGGCGATGAGCAGTTCTTC. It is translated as CASSLGLTGGLGDEQFF.

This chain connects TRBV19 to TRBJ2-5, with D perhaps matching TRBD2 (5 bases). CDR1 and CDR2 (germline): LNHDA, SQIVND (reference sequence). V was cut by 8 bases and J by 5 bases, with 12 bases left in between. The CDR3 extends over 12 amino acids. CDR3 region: CASGGSRETQYF. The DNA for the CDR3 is TGTGCCAGTGGTGGGAGTCGGGAGACCCAGTACTTC.

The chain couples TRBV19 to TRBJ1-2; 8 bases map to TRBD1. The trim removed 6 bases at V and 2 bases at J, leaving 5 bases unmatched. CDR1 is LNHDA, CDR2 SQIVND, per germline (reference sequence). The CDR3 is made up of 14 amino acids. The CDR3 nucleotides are TGTGCCAGTAGCCGGACAGGGCCAAACTATGGCTACACCTTC. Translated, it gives CASSRTGPNYGYTF.

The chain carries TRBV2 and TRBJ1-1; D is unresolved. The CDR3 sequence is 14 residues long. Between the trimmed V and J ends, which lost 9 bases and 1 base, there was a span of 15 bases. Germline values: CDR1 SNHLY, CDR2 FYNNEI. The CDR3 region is CASCPRATNTEAFF. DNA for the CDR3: TGTGCCAGTTGCCCGCGAGCAACGAACACTGAAGCTTTCTTT.